The table lists the clone carrying this T cell receptor beta chain with many counts. The antigen remains undetermined. The data stem from a study of T cell repertoires in cytomegalovirus infection. Study-level points and caveats: Frequencies of public TCR beta families were cumulated, and this identified carriers of CMV plus the relevant HLA.

V shed 3 bases and J shed 2 bases, with 11 bases lying between them. The CDR3 length is 15 residues. CDR1 is SGHTA, CDR2 FQGNSA, per germline. A single record per CDR3 protein comes from TCRdb applying MiXCR to the reads. The data hold around 260,000 distinct CDR3 sequences, with 8% to 9.5% observed a single time. The source of this sequence is a human donor in good health (CMV status not recorded). Some clones in this sample may be carry-over from other donors' samples. The sequenced material came from PBMCs. The chain employs TRBV7-2 and TRBJ2-4; unclear D gene. This CDR3 reads CASSFRPQTKNIQYF. CDR3 nucleotide sequence: TGTGCCAGCAGCTTTCGACCTCAAACCAAAAACATTCAGTACTTC.